This T cell receptor beta chain was sequenced in a study of vaccination effects on CD4 cells after COVID-19. Whole-study findings and limits: Clones of infection and vaccine origin contracted markedly late after vaccination. Cross-reactivity with common cold coronaviruses was shown by only 1 of 255 vaccine-induced clones in healthy vaccinees.

CDR1 and CDR2 from the germline V gene are SGHDN and FVKESK. V shed 4 bases and J 5 bases; nucleotides not matched to a gene: 8. This CDR3 spans 15 amino acids. Concerning this clone: Its target is not known.

The method was immunoSEQ multiplex PCR; TCRdb's version includes in-frame clones alone and lacks a portion of them. The table records roughly 30,000 clones, more than 65% of them present only once. With the ViraFEST assay, the study expanded antigen-specific CD4+ T cells using viral peptide pools, then sequenced them. The culture ran for 10 days before CD4+ T cells were isolated. Vaccine administered to participants consisted of two doses of either BNT162b2 or mRNA-1273. Previously uninfected by SARS-CoV-2, the vaccine recipients also showed negative nucleocapsid antibodies. Cultivation was performed at about 1.8 million PBMC per well with around 9.3 IU/ml IL-2 and 10 ug/ml peptides added.

The V and J genes are TRBV14 and TRBJ2-3; the match to TRBD2 covers 8 bases. The receptor was isolated from a human donor who received a COVID-19 vaccine. Material: CD4+ T cells from PBMCs cultured with HCoV-NL63 spike peptides, obtained after COVID-19 vaccination. CDR3 amino acids: CASSRYGGGLDTQYF. Written as DNA, the CDR3 is TGTGCCAGCAGCCGGTATGGCGGGGGGCTAGATACGCAGTATTTT.